These 10 T cell receptor beta chains originate from one sample sequenced in a study of vaccination effects on CD4 cells after COVID-19. Measured with immunoSEQ multiplex PCR; TCRdb has only the in-frame clones, and not every one. The sample yields 27,000 or so clones, approximately 83% seen once. Viral peptide pool expansion of antigen-specific CD4+ T cells preceded sequencing in the ViraFEST assay. With approximately 9 days of culture completed, CD4+ T cells were isolated. BNT162b2 vaccine or mRNA-1273 vaccine was given to participants in two doses. Antigens of these TCRs are unknown. This specimen was CD4+ T cells from PBMCs cultured with HCoV-NL63 spike peptides, taken after COVID-19 vaccination. Source of these receptors: a human donor who received a COVID-19 vaccine. Some clones in this sample may be carry-over from other donors' samples.

The chain combines TRBV18 with TRBJ1-3; D remains unclear. V gave up 1 base and J gave up 1 base, with 11 bases separating them. This CDR3 region has 16 residues. CDR1 and CDR2 (germline): KGHSH, LQKENI. The CDR3, as DNA: TGTGCCAGCTCACCACGGGTGGAATCATCTGGAAACACCATATATTTT. Its translation: CASSPRVESSGNTIYF.

The chain uses TRBV5-1 and TRBJ2-5; TRBD2 is a possible D gene (5 bases). The V and J ends lost 0 bases and 0 bases respectively, with 6 bases between them. Looked up from germline, CDR1 is SGHRS and CDR2 is YFSETQ. The CDR3 runs 14 residues. The CDR3 is CASSLGGYQETQYF. CDR3 DNA: TGCGCCAGCAGCTTGGGAGGGTACCAAGAGACCCAGTACTTC.

The CDR3 nucleotides are TGTGCCAGCAGTTACCGGACAGGGAAAGGTGGCTACACCTTC. Protein: CASSYRTGKGGYTF. This chain connects TRBV6-5 to TRBJ1-2; 8 bases align to TRBD1. J gave up 7 bases and V 2 bases, and 6 bases lay outside the gene matches. The CDR3 consists of 14 residues. Per the germline V gene, CDR1 is MNHEY and CDR2 is SVGAGI.

This chain uses TRBV6-5 with TRBJ2-7; the match to TRBD1 covers 8 bases. The CDR3 has 13 residues. The germline CDR1 and CDR2 sequences are MNHEY and SVGAGI. Trimming at V came to 6 bases and at J to 4 bases, leaving 5 bases not matched to a gene. CDR3 nucleotide sequence: TGTGCCAGCAGGAGGACAGGGAATTACGAGCAGTACGTC. It encodes CASRRTGNYEQYV.

This chain uses TRBV29-1 with TRBJ2-3; 10 bases align to TRBD1. With 6 bases clipped from V and 5 bases from J, the junction kept 14 bases outside the gene matches. Germline CDR1 SQVTM, CDR2 ANQGSEA. The CDR3 runs 16 residues. CDR3 nucleotides: TGCAGCGTCACAATGGTACGGGACAGGGGAATAGATACGCAGTATTTT. Amino acid sequence: CSVTMVRDRGIDTQYF.

The CDR3 reads CASSSLRATDTQYF. The CDR3 DNA reads as TGTGCCAGCAGCTCCCTCCGAGCCACAGATACGCAGTATTTT. The rearrangement links TRBV5-6 to TRBJ2-3, with no clear D. Germline V gene data show CDR1 as SGHDT and CDR2 as YYEEEE. The CDR3 length is 14 residues. The V end lost 3 bases, the J end lost 2 bases, and 10 bases lay between the germline ends.

The rearrangement uses TRBV6-5 and TRBJ1-1, with TRBD1 matching 8 bases. CDR3 size: 15 residues. Looked up from germline, CDR1 is MNHEY and CDR2 is SVGAGI. V shed 2 bases and J 4 bases; nucleotides not matched to a gene: 6. CDR3 amino acids: CASSYVRGRTTEAFF. The DNA for the CDR3 is TGTGCCAGCAGTTACGTCAGGGGGCGAACCACTGAAGCTTTCTTT.

Written as DNA, the CDR3 is TGTGCCAGCAGTCGAGGACTAGCGTCGAACACCGGGGAGCTGTTTTTT. Protein sequence: CASSRGLASNTGELFF. This chain connects TRBV3-1 (or the pseudogene TRBV3-2) to TRBJ2-2; 9 bases are a match to TRBD2. The CDR3 consists of 16 residues. Trimming cost V 6 bases and J 0 bases; bases outside gene matches: 5. The germline gives CDR1 LGHDT, CDR2 YNNKEL (reference sequence).

The gene calls are TRBV19 and TRBJ2-5; 8 positions match TRBD1. This CDR3 spans 15 amino acids. Looked up from germline, CDR1 is LNHDA and CDR2 is SQIVND (reference sequence). The V and J ends lost 6 bases and 5 bases, in that order; junction bases with no gene match: 11. CDR3 nucleotide sequence: TGTGCCAGTAGCCATCCAGGGGGCAGAGTGGAGACCCAGTACTTC. This sequence encodes CASSHPGGRVETQYF.

The chain has TRBV6-6 and TRBJ1-1, with D possibly TRBD1 on 5 matching bases. The V and J ends lost 6 bases and 4 bases respectively, with 12 bases between them. In germline, CDR1 is MNHNY, CDR2 SVGAGI (reference sequence). This CDR3 spans 13 amino acids. The CDR3 sequence: CASSQDGGTEAFF. CDR3 DNA sequence: TGTGCCAGCAGCCAGGACGGGGGCACTGAAGCTTTCTTT.